These T cell receptor beta chains were read from a single sample in a study of radiotherapy plus CTLA-4 blockade in lung cancer. Profiled with immunoSEQ multiplex PCR; TCRdb holds only in-frame clones, not every one. The sample lists nearly 15,000 clones; roughly two thirds were seen once. The starting material was peripheral blood, obtained from a patient treated with radiotherapy plus ipilimumab. Source of these receptors: a human donor with non-small cell lung cancer whose response to radiotherapy plus ipilimumab could not be evaluated. CDR3s include the opening cysteine and the closing phenylalanine or tryptophan. The D gene is left open where the match is weak. Some rows have no size entry. The others give once, few or many, or a class for an expanded clone.

v_call: TRBV19; clone_size: once; j_call: TRBJ1-1; d_call: TRBD1; cdr3_aa: CASAGTGAPGTEAFF; cdr3_nt: TGTGCCAGTGCCGGGACAGGGGCCCCGGGCACTGAAGCTTTCTTT
v_call: TRBV6-1; clone_size: NA; j_call: TRBJ2-6; d_call: NA; cdr3_aa: CASRRGGGANVLTF; cdr3_nt: TGTGCCAGCAGGAGGGGGGGTGGGGCCAACGTCCTGACTTTC
v_call: TRBV6-6; clone_size: few; j_call: TRBJ2-3; d_call: NA; cdr3_aa: CASSDILSVADTQYF; cdr3_nt: TGTGCCAGCAGCGACATTTTATCAGTAGCAGATACGCAGTATTTT
v_call: TRBV9; clone_size: NA; j_call: TRBJ2-3; d_call: NA; cdr3_aa: CASGARDTQYF; cdr3_nt: TGTGCCAGCGGTGCGAGAGATACGCAGTATTTT
v_call: TRBV5-8; clone_size: many; j_call: TRBJ2-1; d_call: TRBD1; cdr3_aa: CASSWTGTDYNEQFF; cdr3_nt: TGTGCCAGCAGCTGGACCGGGACAGACTACAATGAGCAGTTCTTC
v_call: TRBV10-2; clone_size: NA; j_call: TRBJ2-5; d_call: NA; cdr3_aa: CASSFGTKETQYF; cdr3_nt: TGCGCCAGCAGCTTCGGGACAAAAGAGACCCAGTACTTC
v_call: TRBV18; clone_size: NA; j_call: TRBJ2-2; d_call: TRBD1; cdr3_aa: CASSPPGQGTGELFF; cdr3_nt: TGTGCCAGCTCACCCCCGGGACAGGGGACCGGGGAGCTGTTTTTT
v_call: TRBV5-4; clone_size: NA; j_call: TRBJ2-6; d_call: TRBD2; cdr3_aa: CASRAGGAAGANVLTF; cdr3_nt: TGTGCCAGCAGGGCGGGGGGCGCGGCTGGGGCCAACGTCCTGACTTTC
v_call: TRBV19; clone_size: NA; j_call: TRBJ1-5; d_call: NA; cdr3_aa: CASSFGRDSNQPQHF; cdr3_nt: TGTGCCAGTAGTTTCGGGAGAGATAGCAATCAGCCCCAGCATTTT
v_call: TRBV6-1; clone_size: few; j_call: TRBJ2-3; d_call: TRBD2; cdr3_aa: CASRSGLAGTDTQYF; cdr3_nt: TGTGCCAGCAGGTCCGGACTAGCGGGGACAGATACGCAGTATTTT